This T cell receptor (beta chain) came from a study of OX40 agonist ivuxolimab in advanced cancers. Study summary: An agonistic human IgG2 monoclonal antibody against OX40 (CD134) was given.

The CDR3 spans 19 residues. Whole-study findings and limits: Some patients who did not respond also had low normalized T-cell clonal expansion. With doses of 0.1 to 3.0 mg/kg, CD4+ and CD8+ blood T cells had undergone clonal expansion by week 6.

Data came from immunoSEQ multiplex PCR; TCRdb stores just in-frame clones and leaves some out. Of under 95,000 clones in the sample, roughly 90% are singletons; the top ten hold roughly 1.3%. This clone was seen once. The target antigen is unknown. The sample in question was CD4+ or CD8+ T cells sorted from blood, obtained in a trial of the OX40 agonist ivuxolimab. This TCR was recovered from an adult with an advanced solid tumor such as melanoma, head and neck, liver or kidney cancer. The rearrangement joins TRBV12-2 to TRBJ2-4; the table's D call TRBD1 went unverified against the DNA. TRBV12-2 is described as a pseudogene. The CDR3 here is CASRLEGRGTPHLKNIQYF. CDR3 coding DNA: TGTGCAAGTCGCTTAGAAGGCAGGGGAACGCCCCACCTCAAAAACATTCAGTACTTC.